This TCR beta chain was recovered during a study of post-analysis software for immune sequencing data. Overall study: Clinical courses comprised relapsing-remitting, secondary progressive and progressive-relapsing multiple sclerosis.

Trimming removed 4 bases at V and 8 bases at J, with 11 bases between. CDR3 length: 13 amino acids. Germline CDR1 is SEHNR and CDR2 is FQNEAQ (reference sequence). Details on this clonotype: The antigen remains undetermined.

The TCR beta cDNA libraries carried unique molecular identifiers. Researchers reported 400,000 to 550,000 cDNA molecules coming from about 1 to 10 million T cells. TCRdb redid the calling of the PCR reads with MiXCR, one entry per CDR3 protein. The profile covers hundreds of thousands of distinct CDR3 sequences, with less than 40% appearing a single time and 6% to 9% taken by the ten largest. Findings and limits, study-wide: Multiple sclerosis patients had significantly lower normalized Chao1 diversity than controls. Included in a set of about five TRBV segments more frequent in patients than controls were TRBV5-6, TRBV5-1 and TRBV20-1. Samples from one preparation batch, clustered by F measure, grouped strongly together.

The clonotype originates from a girl aged 2-9 years with multiple sclerosis. Sequenced material: blood. V usage is TRBV7-9 and J usage is TRBJ1-4; D is ambiguous. For the CDR3, the DNA is TGTGCCAGCAGCTCGCCCTTCCTGGAAAAACTGTTTTTT. As protein: CASSSPFLEKLFF. The complete variable domain, with remaining parts taken from reference TRBV7-9 and TRBJ1-4, reads DTGVSQNPRHKITKRGQNVTFRCDPISEHNRLYWYRQTLGQGPEFLTYFQNEAQLEKSRLLSDRFSAERPKGSFSTLEIQRTEQGDSAMYLCASSSPFLEKLFFGSGTQLSVL.